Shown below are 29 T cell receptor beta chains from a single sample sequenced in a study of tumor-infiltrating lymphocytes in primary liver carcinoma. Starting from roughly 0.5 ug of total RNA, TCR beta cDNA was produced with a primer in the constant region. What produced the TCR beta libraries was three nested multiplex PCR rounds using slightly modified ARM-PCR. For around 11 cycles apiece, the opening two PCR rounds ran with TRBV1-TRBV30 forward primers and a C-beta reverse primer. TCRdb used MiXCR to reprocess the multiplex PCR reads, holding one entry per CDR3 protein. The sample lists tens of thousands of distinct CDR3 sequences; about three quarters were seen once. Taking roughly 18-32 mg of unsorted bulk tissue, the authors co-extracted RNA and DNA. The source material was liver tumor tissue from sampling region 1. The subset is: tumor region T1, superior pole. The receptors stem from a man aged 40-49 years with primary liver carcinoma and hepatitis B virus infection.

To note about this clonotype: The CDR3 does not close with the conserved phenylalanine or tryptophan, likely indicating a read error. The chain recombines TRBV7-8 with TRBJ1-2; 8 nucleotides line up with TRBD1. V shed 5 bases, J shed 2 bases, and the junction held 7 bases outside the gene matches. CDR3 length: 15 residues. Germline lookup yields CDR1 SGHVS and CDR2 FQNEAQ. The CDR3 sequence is CASSLRTGLNYGYTS. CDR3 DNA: TGTGCCAGCAGCCTTCGGACAGGGCTGAACTATGGCTACACCTCC.

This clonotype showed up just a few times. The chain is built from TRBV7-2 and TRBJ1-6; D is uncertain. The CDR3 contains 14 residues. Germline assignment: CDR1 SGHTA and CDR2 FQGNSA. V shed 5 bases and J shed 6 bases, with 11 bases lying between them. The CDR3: CASSPEQTNSPLHF. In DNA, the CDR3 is TGTGCCAGCAGCCCGGAACAGACTAATTCACCCCTCCACTTT.

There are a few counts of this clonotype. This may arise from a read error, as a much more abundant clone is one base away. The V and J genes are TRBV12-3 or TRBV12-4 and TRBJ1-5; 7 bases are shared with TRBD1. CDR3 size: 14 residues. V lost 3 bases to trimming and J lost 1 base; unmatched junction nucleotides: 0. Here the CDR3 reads CASSLDRSNQPQHF. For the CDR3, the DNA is TGTGCCAGCAGTTTGGACAGGAGCAATCAGCCCCAGCATTTT.

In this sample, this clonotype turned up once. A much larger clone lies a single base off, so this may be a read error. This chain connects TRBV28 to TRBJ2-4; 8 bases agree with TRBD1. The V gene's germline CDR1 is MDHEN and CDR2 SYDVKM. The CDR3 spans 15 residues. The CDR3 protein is CASSQPGTGRNTQYF. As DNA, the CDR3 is TGTGCCAGCAGTCAACCCGGGACAGGTAGAAACACTCAGTACTTC. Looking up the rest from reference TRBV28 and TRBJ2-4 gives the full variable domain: DVKVTQSSRYLVKRTGEKVFLECVQDMDHENMFWYRQDPGLGLRLIYFSYDVKMKEKGDIPEGYSVSREKKERFSLILESASTNQTSMYLCASSQPGTGRNTQYFGAGTRLSVL.

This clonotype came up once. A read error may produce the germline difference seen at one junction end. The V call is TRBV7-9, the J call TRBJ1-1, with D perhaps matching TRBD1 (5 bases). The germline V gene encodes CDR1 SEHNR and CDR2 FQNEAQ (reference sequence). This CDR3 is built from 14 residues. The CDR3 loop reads CASSWWGADTEAFF. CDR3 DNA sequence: TGTGCCAGCAGCTGGTGGGGAGCGGACACCGAAGCTTTCTTT.

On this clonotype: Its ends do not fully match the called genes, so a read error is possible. Here the CDR3 DNA reads TGCAGCGTTATAACAGAGGGCAGCCCCTACGAGCAGTATTTC. Encoded protein: CSVITEGSPYEQYF. The chain is built from TRBV29-1 and TRBJ2-7; TRBD2 is a possible D gene (5 bases). The CDR3 has 14 amino acids. The germline CDR1 and CDR2 sequences are SQVTM and ANQGSEA.

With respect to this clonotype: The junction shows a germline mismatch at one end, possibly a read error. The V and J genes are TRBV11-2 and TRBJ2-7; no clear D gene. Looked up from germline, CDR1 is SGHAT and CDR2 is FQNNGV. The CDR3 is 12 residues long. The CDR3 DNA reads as TGTGCCGGCAGTTTAATGGGGAACGAGCAGTACTTC. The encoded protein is CAGSLMGNEQYF.

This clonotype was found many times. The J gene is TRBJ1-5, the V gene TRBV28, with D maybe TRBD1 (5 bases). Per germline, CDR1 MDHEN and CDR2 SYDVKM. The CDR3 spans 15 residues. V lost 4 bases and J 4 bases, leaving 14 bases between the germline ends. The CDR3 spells CASSSSGEGNQPQHF. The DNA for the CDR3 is TGTGCCAGCAGTTCCTCCGGTGAGGGGAATCAGCCCCAGCATTTT.

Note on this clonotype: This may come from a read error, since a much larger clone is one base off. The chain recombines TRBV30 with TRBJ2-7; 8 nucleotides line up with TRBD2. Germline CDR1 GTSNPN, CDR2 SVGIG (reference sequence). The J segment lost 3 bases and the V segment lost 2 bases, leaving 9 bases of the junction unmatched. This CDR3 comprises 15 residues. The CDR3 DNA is TGTGCCTGGAGTCGATCGACTAGCGCCTGCTACGAGCAGTACTTC. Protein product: CAWSRSTSACYEQYF.

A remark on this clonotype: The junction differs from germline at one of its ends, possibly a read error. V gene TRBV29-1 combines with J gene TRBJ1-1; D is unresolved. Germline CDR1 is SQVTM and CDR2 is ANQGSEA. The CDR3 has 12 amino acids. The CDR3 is CSVGEWNTEAVF. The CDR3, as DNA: TGCAGCGTTGGGGAGTGGAACACTGAAGCTGTCTTT.

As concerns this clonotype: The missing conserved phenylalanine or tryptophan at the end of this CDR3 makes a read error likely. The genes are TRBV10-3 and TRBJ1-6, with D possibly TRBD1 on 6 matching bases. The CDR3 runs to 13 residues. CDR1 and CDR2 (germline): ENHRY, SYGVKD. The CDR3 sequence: CAIMQGFESPLHY. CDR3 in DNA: TGTGCCATCATGCAGGGGTTCGAATCACCACTCCACTAT.

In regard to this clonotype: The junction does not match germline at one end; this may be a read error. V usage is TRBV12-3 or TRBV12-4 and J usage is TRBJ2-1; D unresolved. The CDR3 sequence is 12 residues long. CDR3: CARSLPTHEQFF. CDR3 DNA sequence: TGTGCCAGAAGTTTACCGACCCATGAACAGTTCTTC.

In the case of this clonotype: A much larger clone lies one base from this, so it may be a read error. Here the CDR3 reads CASSLFRADQPQHF. The CDR3 bases are TGTGCCAGCAGCTTATTCAGGGCTGACCAGCCCCAGCATTTT. The V gene is TRBV7-2, the J gene TRBJ1-5, with a tentative D call TRBD1 (5 bases). CDR3 length equals 14 residues. Per germline, CDR1 SGHTA and CDR2 FQGNSA. The V end was cut by 2 bases, the J end by 7 bases, with 12 bases between.

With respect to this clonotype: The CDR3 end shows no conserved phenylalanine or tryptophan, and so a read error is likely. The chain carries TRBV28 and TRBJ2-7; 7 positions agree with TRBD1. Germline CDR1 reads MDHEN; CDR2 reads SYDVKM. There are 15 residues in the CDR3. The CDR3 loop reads CASSPQRGQPYEQYL. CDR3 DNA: TGTGCAAGCAGCCCACAAAGGGGGCAACCTTACGAGCAGTACCTC.

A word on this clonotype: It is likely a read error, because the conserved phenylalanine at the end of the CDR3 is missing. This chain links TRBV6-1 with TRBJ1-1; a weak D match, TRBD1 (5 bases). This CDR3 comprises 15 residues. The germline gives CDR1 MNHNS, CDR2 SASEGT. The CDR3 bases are TGTGCCGGCAGTGAAGATATGGGGGGAAACAATGAAGCTTTCTAT. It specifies CAGSEDMGGNNEAFY.

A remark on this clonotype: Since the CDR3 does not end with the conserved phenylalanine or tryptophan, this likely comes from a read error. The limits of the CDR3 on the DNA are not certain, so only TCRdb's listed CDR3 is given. CDR3 amino acids: CASRVDSRDTQCS. The chain has TRBV6-1 and TRBJ2-3; the table's D call, TRBD2, was not checked against the DNA. The CDR3 length equals 13 residues, ends included. Germline V gene sequence: CDR1 MNHNS, CDR2 SASEGT.

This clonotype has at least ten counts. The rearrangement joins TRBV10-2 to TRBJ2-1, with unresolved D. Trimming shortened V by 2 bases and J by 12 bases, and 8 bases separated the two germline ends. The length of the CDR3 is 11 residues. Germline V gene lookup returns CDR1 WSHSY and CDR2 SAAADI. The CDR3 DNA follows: TGCGCCAGCAGTGAGATAGGCCCGCAGTTCTTC. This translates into CASSEIGPQFF.

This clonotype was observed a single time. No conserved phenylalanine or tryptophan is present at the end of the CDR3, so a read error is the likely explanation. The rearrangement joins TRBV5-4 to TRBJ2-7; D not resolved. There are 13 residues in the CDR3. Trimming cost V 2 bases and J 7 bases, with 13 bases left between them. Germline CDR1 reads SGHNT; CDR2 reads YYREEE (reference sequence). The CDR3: CASSLGNSREQYS. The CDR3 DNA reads TGTGCCAGCAGCTTAGGGAATAGTCGTGAGCAGTACTCC.

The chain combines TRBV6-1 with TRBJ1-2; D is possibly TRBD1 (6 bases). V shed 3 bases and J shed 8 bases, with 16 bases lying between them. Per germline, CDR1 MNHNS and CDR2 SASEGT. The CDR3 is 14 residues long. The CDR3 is CASSEAPNRAGYTF. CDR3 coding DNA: TGTGCCAGCAGTGAGGCGCCGAACAGGGCGGGCTACACCTTC.

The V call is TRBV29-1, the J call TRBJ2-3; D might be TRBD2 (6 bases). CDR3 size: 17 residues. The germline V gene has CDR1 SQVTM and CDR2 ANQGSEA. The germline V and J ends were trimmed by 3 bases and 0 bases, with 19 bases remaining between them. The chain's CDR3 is CSVERRANGSSTDTQYF. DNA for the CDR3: TGCAGCGTTGAGAGAAGGGCTAACGGGAGCAGCACAGATACGCAGTATTTT.

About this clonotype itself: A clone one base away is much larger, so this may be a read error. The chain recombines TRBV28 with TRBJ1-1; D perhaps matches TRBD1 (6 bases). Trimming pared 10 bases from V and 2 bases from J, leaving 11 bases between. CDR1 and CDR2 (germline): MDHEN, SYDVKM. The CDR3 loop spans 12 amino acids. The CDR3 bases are TGTGCCATCGCGGACAGTAACACTGAAGCTTTCTTT. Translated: CAIADSNTEAFF.

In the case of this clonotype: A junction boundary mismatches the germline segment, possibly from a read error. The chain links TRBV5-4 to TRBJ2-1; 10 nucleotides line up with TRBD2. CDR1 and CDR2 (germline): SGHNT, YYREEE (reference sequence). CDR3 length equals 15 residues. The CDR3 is CVSNDQLAGYNEQFF. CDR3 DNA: TGTGTCAGCAACGATCAACTAGCGGGGTACAATGAGCAGTTCTTC.

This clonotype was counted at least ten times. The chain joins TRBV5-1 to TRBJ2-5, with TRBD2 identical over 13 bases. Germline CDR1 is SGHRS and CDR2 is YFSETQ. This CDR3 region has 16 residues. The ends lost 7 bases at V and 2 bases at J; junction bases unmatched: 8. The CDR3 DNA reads TGCGCCAGCGGCGATGGGACTAGCGGGAATCAAGAGACCCAGTACTTC. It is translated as CASGDGTSGNQETQYF.

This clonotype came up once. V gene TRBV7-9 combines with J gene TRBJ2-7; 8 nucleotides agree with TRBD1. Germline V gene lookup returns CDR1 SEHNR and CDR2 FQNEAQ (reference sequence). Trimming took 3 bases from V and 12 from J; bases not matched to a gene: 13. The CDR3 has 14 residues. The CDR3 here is CASSFTGGGYEWYF. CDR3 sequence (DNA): TGTGCCAGCAGCTTCACAGGGGGTGGGTACGAGTGGTACTTC. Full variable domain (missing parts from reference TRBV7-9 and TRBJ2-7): DTGVSQNPRHKITKRGQNVTFRCDPISEHNRLYWYRQTLGQGPEFLTYFQNEAQLEKSRLLSDRFSAERPKGSFSTLEIQRTEQGDSAMYLCASSFTGGGYEWYFGPGTRLTVT.

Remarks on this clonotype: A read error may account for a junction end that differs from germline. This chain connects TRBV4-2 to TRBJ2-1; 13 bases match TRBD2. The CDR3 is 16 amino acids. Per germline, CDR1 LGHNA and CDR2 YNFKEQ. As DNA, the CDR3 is TGTGCCAACAGCATAACCGGGACTAGCGGGGACGATGAGCAGTTCTTC. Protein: CANSITGTSGDDEQFF.

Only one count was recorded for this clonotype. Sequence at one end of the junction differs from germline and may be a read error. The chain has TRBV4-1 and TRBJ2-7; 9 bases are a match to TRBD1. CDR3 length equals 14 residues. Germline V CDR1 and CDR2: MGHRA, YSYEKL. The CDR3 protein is CANSQDGDRDEQYF. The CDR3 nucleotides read TGCGCCAACAGCCAAGACGGGGACAGGGACGAACAGTACTTC.

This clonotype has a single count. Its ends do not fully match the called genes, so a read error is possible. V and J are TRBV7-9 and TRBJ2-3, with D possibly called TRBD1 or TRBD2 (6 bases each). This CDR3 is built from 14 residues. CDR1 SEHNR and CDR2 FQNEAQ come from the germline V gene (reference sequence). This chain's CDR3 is CASSINREEDTQYF. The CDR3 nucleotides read TGTGCCAGCAGTATTAACAGGGAGGAGGATACTCAGTATTTT.

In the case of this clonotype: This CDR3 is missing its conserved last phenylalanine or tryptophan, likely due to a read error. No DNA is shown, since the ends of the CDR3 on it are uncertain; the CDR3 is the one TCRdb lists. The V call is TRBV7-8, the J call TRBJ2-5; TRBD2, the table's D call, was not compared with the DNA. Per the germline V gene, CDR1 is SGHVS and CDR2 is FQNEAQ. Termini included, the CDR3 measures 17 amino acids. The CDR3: CASSLKGGGRVGETRYV.

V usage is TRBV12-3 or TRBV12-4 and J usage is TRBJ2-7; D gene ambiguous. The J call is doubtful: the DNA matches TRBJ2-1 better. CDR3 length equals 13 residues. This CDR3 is CASTRREYYDQFF. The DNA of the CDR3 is TGTGCCAGCACCCGACGAGAATACTACGACCAGTTCTTC.